Listed below are T cell receptor beta chains from one sample, sequenced in a study of T-cell reconstitution after alpha-beta-depleted transplantation in children. One entry per CDR3 protein results from TCRdb running MiXCR on the PCR reads. The profile covers roughly 400,000 distinct CDR3 sequences, with roughly 44% appearing a single time and under 35% taken by the ten largest. The input for sequencing was PBMCs, taken before TCRalphabeta/CD19-depleted stem cell transplant. The receptors were gathered from a girl aged 2-15 years with aplastic anemia, due to receive a stem cell transplant. Each CDR3 is given with its conserved first and last residue. Each record gives: clone size, J gene, V gene, D gene, CDR3 protein, CDR3 DNA. D genes are given only for firm matches. The size field is filled for only some rows; it gives once, few, many or a size class.

clone size: -; J gene: TRBJ2-5; V gene: TRBV25-1; D gene: -; CDR3 protein: CASRAPGRQETQYF; CDR3 DNA: TGTGCCAGCAGAGCCCCCGGCCGACAAGAGACCCAGTACTTC
clone size: -; J gene: TRBJ1-4; V gene: TRBV28; D gene: -; CDR3 protein: CASSLRNEKLFF; CDR3 DNA: TGTGCCAGCAGTCTAAGAAATGAAAAACTGTTTTTT
clone size: -; J gene: TRBJ1-5; V gene: TRBV20-1; D gene: -; CDR3 protein: CSAGAGTPNQPQHF; CDR3 DNA: TGCAGTGCCGGTGCGGGCACTCCCAATCAGCCCCAGCATTTT
clone size: few; J gene: TRBJ1-5; V gene: TRBV7-8; D gene: -; CDR3 protein: CASSLEYGNQPQHF; CDR3 DNA: TGTGCCAGCAGCTTAGAGTACGGTAATCAGCCCCAGCATTTT
clone size: many; J gene: TRBJ2-1; V gene: TRBV7-2; D gene: -; CDR3 protein: CASSATLYYNEQFF; CDR3 DNA: TGTGCCAGCAGCGCGACGTTATACTACAATGAGCAGTTCTTC
clone size: -; J gene: TRBJ2-1; V gene: TRBV20-1; D gene: TRBD2; CDR3 protein: CSACRGGSEQFF; CDR3 DNA: TGCAGTGCTTGCCGGGGGGGCTCTGAGCAGTTCTTC
clone size: -; J gene: TRBJ2-2; V gene: TRBV27; D gene: -; CDR3 protein: CASSLAMNTGELFF; CDR3 DNA: TGTGCCAGCAGTTTAGCTATGAACACCGGGGAGCTGTTTTTT
clone size: -; J gene: TRBJ2-2; V gene: TRBV5-1; D gene: -; CDR3 protein: CASSLAPGTTGELFF; CDR3 DNA: TGCGCCAGCAGCTTGGCCCCAGGGACCACCGGGGAGCTGTTTTTT
clone size: -; J gene: TRBJ2-1; V gene: TRBV5-1; D gene: TRBD2; CDR3 protein: CASSFRLAGVANEQFF; CDR3 DNA: TGCGCCAGCAGCTTCCGTCTAGCGGGAGTAGCTAATGAGCAGTTCTTC
clone size: many; J gene: TRBJ1-2; V gene: TRBV4-1; D gene: TRBD1; CDR3 protein: CASSQVNRGLVYGYTF; CDR3 DNA: TGCGCCAGCAGCCAAGTAAATAGGGGGCTCGTCTATGGCTACACCTTC
clone size: -; J gene: TRBJ2-5; V gene: TRBV12-3/TRBV12-4; D gene: -; CDR3 protein: CASSFAAGHVQETQYF; CDR3 DNA: TGTGCCAGCAGTTTTGCCGCCGGACATGTACAAGAGACCCAGTACTTC
clone size: many; J gene: TRBJ1-2; V gene: TRBV18; D gene: -; CDR3 protein: CASSPVEANYGYTF; CDR3 DNA: TGTGCCAGCTCACCAGTGGAAGCTAACTATGGCTACACCTTC
clone size: -; J gene: TRBJ2-1; V gene: TRBV20-1; D gene: -; CDR3 protein: CSGPRPIAYNEQFF; CDR3 DNA: TGCAGTGGCCCGCGACCGATAGCCTACAATGAGCAGTTCTTC
clone size: -; J gene: TRBJ1-2; V gene: TRBV10-1; D gene: -; CDR3 protein: CASSEWTDGGYTF; CDR3 DNA: TGCGCCAGCAGTGAATGGACAGACGGTGGCTACACCTTC
clone size: -; J gene: TRBJ2-1; V gene: TRBV5-1; D gene: TRBD2; CDR3 protein: CAGSLVGGGDEQFF; CDR3 DNA: TGCGCCGGCAGCTTGGTTGGGGGGGGAGATGAGCAGTTCTTC
clone size: -; J gene: TRBJ2-4; V gene: TRBV28; D gene: -; CDR3 protein: CASSAGGAGNIQYF; CDR3 DNA: TGTGCCAGCAGTGCAGGGGGAGCGGGGAACATTCAGTACTTC
clone size: many; J gene: TRBJ2-7; V gene: TRBV2; D gene: -; CDR3 protein: CASNRDFAGTYEQYF; CDR3 DNA: TGTGCCAGCAATCGGGACTTTGCTGGCACCTACGAGCAGTACTTC
clone size: -; J gene: TRBJ2-7; V gene: TRBV4-1; D gene: -; CDR3 protein: CASSQDGTVRYEQYF; CDR3 DNA: TGCGCCAGCAGCCAAGATGGTACGGTTCGCTACGAGCAGTACTTC
clone size: -; J gene: TRBJ1-6; V gene: TRBV18; D gene: -; CDR3 protein: CASSPQGQESPLHF; CDR3 DNA: TGTGCCAGCTCACCCCAGGGGCAGGAATCACCCCTCCACTTT
clone size: once; J gene: TRBJ2-1; V gene: TRBV12-3/TRBV12-4; D gene: -; CDR3 protein: CASFGRGYNEQFF; CDR3 DNA: TGTGCCAGCTTTGGGCGGGGATACAATGAGCAGTTCTTC